The following is a T cell receptor (beta chain) sequence with its context. This clonotype has a count of ten or more. This receptor's antigen is unknown. No clone much larger than this one lies a single base away; base qualities are absent. The study was a case-control design nested within a healthcare worker cohort in London, UK, with weekly nasopharyngeal swab PCR tests and blood sampling. Between 23 and 31 March 2020, the week of the UK lockdown, healthcare workers were enrolled and then followed up weekly for as long as 16 weeks. Library preparation employed 5' RACE. Sequencing was performed on a NextSeq 500. The TCR library protocol attached unique molecular identifiers to individual cDNA molecules to correct for sequencing error and PCR bias. Both TCR alpha and beta chains were sequenced, and tight co-correlation was observed between alpha and beta sequence abundances in each sample. On the authors' methods: Decombinator V4 was used to annotate the V gene, J gene and CDR3 of the TCR sequences. Expanded TCRs were defined as changing significantly between any two time points under a Poisson model with p below 0.0001. TCR abundances were normalised to the total number of TCRs sequenced in each sample and reported as counts per million. MAIT TCRs were defined by TRAV1-2 paired with TRAJ12, TRAJ20 or TRAJ33, and iNKT TCRs by TRAV10 paired with TRAJ18. VDJdb, accessed on 1 November 2021, was searched for TCRs annotated for CMV, EBV and SARS-CoV-2, and TCRs annotated for more than one antigen were excluded. The public reads were reprocessed in TCRdb via fastp at Q25 and MiXCR, keeping in-frame beta chains. Each CDR3 protein gets just one entry, which takes the most common genes and DNA from the rows behind it. V and J calls and clone size were set by TCRdb, not the authors. In this sample the table shows about 83,000 distinct CDR3 sequences, approximately 14% of which occur a single time. More than 1.2% of the sample belongs to the ten largest clones.

The sample comes from a study of early T cells in non-severe SARS-CoV-2 infection (dated by TCRdb to the early 2020s). Describing the broader study: TCR sequencing used bulk RNA from unsorted whole blood, so alpha and beta chains could not be paired. General conclusions and limits of the study: Matching against VDJdb was skewed toward anti-spike CD8 responses, likely underestimated virus-specific expansions, and missed private and CD4 specificities.

Inclusive of the bounding cysteine and phenylalanine, the CDR3 is 14 residues long. The kept DNA is CDR3 alone, 42 bases in frame from the first base. Cut back by 6 bases and 0 bases, the V and J ends lie 9 bases apart. CDR1 and CDR2, looked up from the germline V gene, are ENHRY and SYGVKD. Sequencing used whole blood. The sequence joins TRBV10-3 to TRBJ2-1; no confident D gene assignment can be made. The clonotype was recovered from an adult who was a healthcare worker with PCR-confirmed SARS-CoV-2 infection or an uninfected control (not recorded which). The nucleotide sequence reads as follows: TGTGCCATCAGGACTCAGAGCTCCTACAATGAGCAGTTCTTC. It codes for CAIRTQSSYNEQFF.